Following are 18 T cell receptor beta chains from one sample sequenced in a study of regulatory T cells in long-lasting Graves disease. The time point: newly diagnosed GD, antithyroid drugs for less than 3 months. RNA from PBMCs was the source of the TCR library. CDR3 regions were amplified by Arm-PCR using iRepertoire HTBI primers to build TCR beta libraries. A single record per CDR3 protein comes from TCRdb applying MiXCR to the multiplex PCR reads. Counted here are about 520,000 distinct CDR3 sequences, 9.5% to 15% occurring once; the ten biggest clones make up more than 8%. These same records also appear under a second study, on T cells in Graves' hyperthyroidism and ophthalmopathy.

The sequenced sample was peripheral blood mononuclear cells (PBMCs), obtained at new diagnosis, from a patient treated with antithyroid drugs. Receptors originate from a woman aged 25 to 39 with Graves disease.

The sample holds many counts of this clonotype. The chain is built from TRBV19 and TRBJ1-5; D uncertain. Germline CDR1 is LNHDA and CDR2 is SQIVND (reference sequence). The V and J ends lost 3 bases and 1 base respectively, with 13 bases between them. The CDR3 is 16 amino acids. The CDR3 loop is CASSMDGTRSNQPQHF. The CDR3 bases are TGTGCCAGTAGTATGGACGGAACCAGGAGCAATCAGCCCCAGCATTTT.

This clonotype was detected ten times or more. This rearrangement joins TRBV18 to TRBJ2-3; TRBD2 is a possible D gene (6 bases). V was cut by 0 bases and J by 1 base, with 11 bases left in between. This CDR3 has 16 amino acids. Germline lookup yields CDR1 KGHSH and CDR2 LQKENI. The CDR3 bases are TGTGCCAGCTCACCACCGGGAGGACCCCGCACAGATACGCAGTATTTT. Encoded protein: CASSPPGGPRTDTQYF.

In the case of this clonotype: Just one base apart from a much larger clone, this may be a read error. The chain is built from TRBV30 and TRBJ1-2; 11 nucleotides align to TRBD1. Germline CDR1 reads GTSNPN; CDR2 reads SVGIG (reference sequence). The CDR3 is made up of 15 amino acids. The DNA for the CDR3 is TGTGCCTGGCTAACCAGGACAGGGGGCCTTCTTGGCTGCACCTTC. It encodes CAWLTRTGGLLGCTF. Full variable domain (missing parts from reference TRBV30 and TRBJ1-2): SQTIHQWPATLVQPVGSPLSLECTVEGTSNPNLYWYRQAAGRGLQLLFYSVGIGQISSEVPQNLSASRPQDRQFILSSKKLLLSDSGFYLCAWLTRTGGLLGCTFGSGTRLTVV.

This clonotype was recorded at least ten times. The chain carries TRBV6-1 and TRBJ2-7; D unresolved. Trimming stripped 5 bases from V and 4 bases from J, with 18 bases between. CDR3 length: 15 amino acids. The germline gives CDR1 MNHNS, CDR2 SASEGT. The CDR3 here is CASSTRKSSSYEQYF. CDR3 in DNA: TGTGCCAGCAGTACGCGGAAATCGTCCTCATACGAGCAGTACTTC.

This clonotype was counted ten times or more. The chain links TRBV19 to TRBJ1-5, with a tentative D call TRBD1 (6 bases). The germline V gene has CDR1 LNHDA and CDR2 SQIVND (reference sequence). The V end lost 6 bases, the J end lost 4 bases, and 10 bases lay between the germline ends. The CDR3 has 13 amino acids. The CDR3, as DNA: TGTGCCAGTAGAGAACAGGGAAATCAGCCCCAGCATTTT. Translation: CASREQGNQPQHF.

The chain carries TRBV20-1 and TRBJ2-1, with D unclear. V lost 3 bases and J 7 bases, leaving 13 bases between the germline ends. The CDR3 runs to 13 residues. Germline CDR1 and CDR2: DFQATT and SNEGSKA (reference sequence). CDR3 protein: CSASGYGLNEQFF. The CDR3 DNA follows: TGCAGTGCTAGCGGCTATGGTCTTAATGAGCAGTTCTTC.

There are many counts of this clonotype. Written as DNA, the CDR3 is TGTGCCAGTAGTTATACAGGGGCCATGTGGAACACTGAAGCTTTCTTT. Residues: CASSYTGAMWNTEAFF. The rearrangement uses TRBV19 and TRBJ1-1; 7 bases align to TRBD1. The germline CDR1 and CDR2 sequences are LNHDA and SQIVND (reference sequence). The junction had 10 bases not matched to a gene; V was cut back by 5 bases and J by 1 base. The CDR3 contains 16 residues. The complete variable domain, with remaining parts taken from reference TRBV19 and TRBJ1-1, reads DGGITQSPKYLFRKEGQNVTLSCEQNLNHDAMYWYRQDPGQGLRLIYYSQIVNDFQKGDIAEGYSVSREKKESFPLTVTSAQKNPTAFYLCASSYTGAMWNTEAFFGQGTRLTVV.

The rearrangement joins TRBV12-3 or TRBV12-4 to TRBJ2-5; TRBD2 might be the D (6 bases). V was clipped by 5 bases and J by 3 bases, with 19 bases between them. This CDR3 has 16 amino acids. In nucleotides, the CDR3 is TGTGCCAGCAGTGTGAGGAGGGCCGGAGGGGAAGAGACCCAGTACTTC. This translates into CASSVRRAGGEETQYF.

This clonotype was recorded many times. This chain uses TRBV12-3 or TRBV12-4 with TRBJ2-7; 7 nucleotides match TRBD1. The V and J ends lost 5 bases and 5 bases, in that order; junction bases with no gene match: 15. CDR3 size: 16 residues. The CDR3 bases are TGTGCCAGCAGTCCTAACACCGACAGGGTGCGCGACGAGCAGTACTTC. Translated, it gives CASSPNTDRVRDEQYF.

This clonotype was detected many times. This chain uses TRBV11-2 with TRBJ2-7, with D possibly matching TRBD2 (5 bases). Deletions cut 1 base from V and 2 bases from J, with 12 bases between. The V gene's germline CDR1 is SGHAT and CDR2 FQNNGV. The CDR3 has 15 amino acids. CDR3 sequence (DNA): TGTGCCAGCAGCTTAGGTCTTGGGAGCCCCTACGAGCAGTACTTC. Translating gives CASSLGLGSPYEQYF.

The sample holds many counts of this clonotype. The rearrangement uses TRBV6-5 and TRBJ1-1; 7 nucleotides agree with TRBD1. Looked up from germline, CDR1 is MNHEY and CDR2 is SVGAGI. Losses at the gene ends were 4 bases for V and 3 bases for J; bases not matched to a gene: 5. This CDR3 spans 14 amino acids. The CDR3 region has the DNA TGTGCCAGCAGTTTCCACAGGGGAGACACTGAAGCTTTCTTT. It encodes CASSFHRGDTEAFF.

There are many counts of this clonotype. V is TRBV7-2 and J is TRBJ1-3; weak D call: TRBD1 (6 bases). Germline V gene sequence: CDR1 SGHTA, CDR2 FQGNSA. There are 16 residues in the CDR3. The V gene lost 4 bases and the J gene lost 2 bases, with 15 bases spanning the gap. Here the CDR3 reads CASSSRLQGAGNTIYF. CDR3 coding DNA: TGTGCCAGCAGCTCGCGACTACAGGGTGCTGGAAACACCATATATTTT.

This clonotype was observed at least ten times. V is TRBV11-3 and J is TRBJ1-1; 7 bases fit TRBD1. The J segment lost 6 bases and the V segment lost 2 bases, leaving 9 bases of the junction unmatched. CDR1 and CDR2 (germline): SGHNT, YENEEA. The CDR3 has 15 residues. The CDR3 is CASSLKGASPSEAFF. CDR3 nucleotide sequence: TGTGCCAGCAGCTTAAAGGGGGCCTCGCCATCTGAAGCTTTCTTT. Full variable domain (missing parts from reference TRBV11-3 and TRBJ1-1): EAGVVQSPRYKIIEKKQPVAFWCNPISGHNTLYWYLQNLGQGPELLIRYENEEAVDDSQLPKDRFSAERLKGVDSTLKIQPAELGDSAVYLCASSLKGASPSEAFFGQGTRLTVV.

Note on this clonotype: A far larger clone is only one base removed, so a read error is likely. The chain combines TRBV28 with TRBJ2-7; D is possibly TRBD1 (6 bases). The germline CDR1 and CDR2 sequences are MDHEN and SYDVKM. The CDR3 contains 16 residues. Here the CDR3 DNA reads TGTGCCAGCACCGTCACAGGGATCTCTGGGGCCAACGTCCTGTCTTTC. It encodes CASTVTGISGANVLSF.

This clonotype came up many times. The chain carries TRBV12-3 or TRBV12-4 and TRBJ2-2; the match to TRBD2 covers 11 bases. The CDR3 consists of 16 residues. V shed 4 bases, J shed 4 bases, and the junction held 5 bases outside the gene matches. CDR3 bases: TGTGCCAGCAGTTCCCGACTAGCGGGACCCACCGGGGAGCTGTTTTTT. Its protein is CASSSRLAGPTGELFF.

This clonotype was picked up many times. The rearrangement links TRBV2 to TRBJ2-7; 8 nucleotides align to TRBD2. CDR3 size: 15 residues. Germline CDR1 SNHLY, CDR2 FYNNEI. V lost 4 bases to trimming and J lost 2 bases; unmatched junction nucleotides: 7. The chain's CDR3 is CASSALAVYPYEQYF. DNA for the CDR3: TGTGCCAGCAGTGCACTAGCGGTCTATCCCTACGAGCAGTACTTC. Combining the CDR3 with reference TRBV2 and TRBJ2-7 gives the whole variable domain EPEVTQTPSHQVTQMGQEVILRCVPISNHLYFYWYRQILGQKVEFLVSFYNNEISEKSEIFDDQFSVERPDGSNFTLKIRSTKLEDSAMYFCASSALAVYPYEQYFGPGTRLTVT.

This clonotype was counted a few times. This rearrangement joins TRBV11-3 to TRBJ2-1; D remains unclear. The CDR3 spans 13 residues. CDR1 and CDR2 (germline): SGHNT, YENEEA. V lost 3 bases and J 3 bases, leaving 6 bases between the germline ends. The CDR3 coding sequence is TGTGCCAGCAGCTTCTGGAGCTACAATGAGCAGTTCTTC. Translation gives CASSFWSYNEQFF.

Of note for this clonotype: This may be a read error: a much more frequent sequence differs by one nucleotide. The V gene is TRBV7-2, the J gene TRBJ1-1, with TRBD1 identical over 8 bases. Germline V gives CDR1 SGHTA, CDR2 FQGNSA. The CDR3 consists of 13 residues. Trimming took 3 bases from V and 7 from J; bases not matched to a gene: 4. The CDR3 reads CASSFTGGHEAFF. CDR3 DNA sequence: TGTGCCAGCAGCTTTACAGGGGGGCATGAAGCTTTCTTT.